The next 21 T cell receptor beta chains were all read from a single sample in a study of identical twins. TCRdb redid the calling of the 5' RACE reads with MiXCR, one entry per CDR3 protein. The data contain 700,000 to 950,000 distinct CDR3 sequences, approximately 13% of them singletons. These data also formed part of another study, on yellow fever vaccine responses in identical twins.

The sequencing sample was made of PBMCs. The receptors come from a woman aged 18-30 years in good health.

This clonotype was observed at least ten times. This chain uses TRBV12-3 or TRBV12-4 with TRBJ2-5; 11 nucleotides agree with TRBD2. Unmatched junction bases numbered 12, after V lost 4 bases and J lost 5 bases. There are 17 residues in the CDR3. The CDR3 coding sequence is TGTGCCAGCAGTTCCAGCAGTAGCGGGGGGGGAACGGAGACCCAGTACTTC. This gives the protein CASSSSSSGGGTETQYF.

In its sample, this clonotype was seen many times. V is TRBV15 and J is TRBJ1-1; D call uncertain. The CDR3 covers 13 residues. V lost 5 bases and J 2 bases, leaving 9 bases between the germline ends. Germline-derived CDR1 and CDR2 are LNHNV and YYDKDF (reference sequence). Here the CDR3 reads CATSRTANTEAFF. The CDR3 DNA reads as TGTGCCACCAGCCGGACCGCTAACACTGAAGCTTTCTTT.

This clonotype was observed a handful of times. The J gene is TRBJ2-1, the V gene TRBV7-8; D gene uncertain. Germline V gene sequence: CDR1 SGHVS, CDR2 FQNEAQ. V lost 5 bases and J 3 bases, leaving 11 bases between the germline ends. CDR3 length: 14 residues. For the CDR3, the DNA is TGTGCCAGCAGCGGTAGGGCCCTCTACAATGAGCAGTTCTTC. Translating it yields CASSGRALYNEQFF.

This clonotype was observed at least ten times. DNA for the CDR3: TGTGCCATCAGCGACGGGACATCAATGTCCGTC. It yields the protein CAISDGTSMSV. The chain uses TRBV10-3 and TRBJ2-7; weak D call: TRBD1 (6 bases). CDR1 and CDR2 from the germline V gene are ENHRY and SYGVKD. This CDR3 spans 11 amino acids.

The sample holds a few counts of this clonotype. The rearrangement joins TRBV10-2 to TRBJ2-1; TRBD2 might be the D (7 bases). V dropped 4 bases and J dropped 7 bases, with 17 bases sitting between them. The CDR3 is 15 residues long. CDR1 is WSHSY, CDR2 SAAADI, per germline. The CDR3 DNA reads as TGCGCCAGCAGTGCCACAATGGGGGGGCGAAATGAGCAGTTCTTC. Translated, it gives CASSATMGGRNEQFF.

This clonotype was found a few times. This sequence joins TRBV27 and TRBJ2-1, with D hard to call. Germline values: CDR1 MNHEY, CDR2 SMNVEV (reference sequence). V shed 4 bases and J shed 8 bases, with 18 bases lying between them. This CDR3 region has 15 residues. The CDR3 nucleotides read TGTGCCAGCAGTTCTTTGTTGATCACCCCTGATGAGCAGTTCTTC. Translation gives CASSSLLITPDEQFF.

Of note for this clonotype: One base away lies a much larger clone, so this may be a sequencing read error. This chain links TRBV2 with TRBJ2-5; 7 bases line up with TRBD1. Trimming at V came to 10 bases and at J to 2 bases, leaving 19 bases not matched to a gene. The V gene's germline CDR1 is SNHLY and CDR2 FYNNEI. The CDR3 loop spans 17 amino acids. The CDR3 DNA reads as TGTGCCATCAGCACACCATTAAGACTGACAGGGCAAGAGACCCAGTACTTC. This translates into CAISTPLRLTGQETQYF.

This clonotype has only a few counts. This chain joins TRBV6-5 and TRBJ1-6, with D unresolved. CDR3 size: 15 residues. CDR1 and CDR2 from the germline V gene are MNHEY and SVGAGI. V lost 3 bases and J lost 7, with 13 bases in between. CDR3 coding DNA: TGTGCCAGCAGTTATGACATGGGATCAAATTCACCCCTCCACTTT. It codes for CASSYDMGSNSPLHF.

The chain couples TRBV7-6 to TRBJ2-5; D not certain. This CDR3 spans 14 amino acids. Trimming shortened V by 5 bases and J by 4 bases, and 14 bases separated the two germline ends. Germline loops: CDR1 SGHVS, CDR2 FNYEAQ. For the CDR3, the DNA is TGTGCCAGCAGCCCCATGAGGAACGTAGAGACCCAGTACTTC. Translating it yields CASSPMRNVETQYF.

The rearrangement joins TRBV3-1 to TRBJ2-1; D may be TRBD2 (5 bases). Trimming stripped 0 bases from V and 12 bases from J, with 12 bases between. The CDR3 consists of 13 residues. Germline CDR1 LGHDT, CDR2 YNNKEL (reference sequence). The CDR3 DNA reads TGTGCCAGCAGCCAAGATGAGATAGCGCTGCAGTTCTTC. Amino acids: CASSQDEIALQFF.

The CDR3 DNA is TGTGCCAGCAGTTCCAGGGGAGGAAACACCATATATTTT. The encoded protein is CASSSRGGNTIYF. V gene TRBV12-3 or TRBV12-4 combines with J gene TRBJ1-3; a possible D gene is TRBD1 (6 bases). Trimming took 4 bases from V and 4 from J, leaving 8 bases between them. The length of the CDR3 is 13 residues.

This clonotype was seen a handful of times. The chain joins TRBV28 to TRBJ1-6; D gene unclear. This CDR3 region has 15 residues. Germline loops: CDR1 MDHEN, CDR2 SYDVKM. Trimming stripped 1 base from V and 8 bases from J, with 12 bases between. The CDR3 loop reads CASSLYGSGDSPLHF. The CDR3 DNA reads as TGTGCCAGCAGTTTATACGGGTCCGGGGATTCACCCCTCCACTTT.

This clonotype was counted a few times. V and J are TRBV19 and TRBJ1-5; D is ambiguous. Trimming stripped 8 bases from V and 0 bases from J, with 11 bases between. Germline assignment: CDR1 LNHDA and CDR2 SQIVND (reference sequence). This CDR3 is 14 amino acids long. The CDR3, as DNA: TGTGCCAGTCGCGGGAAGAATAGCAATCAGCCCCAGCATTTT. This gives the protein CASRGKNSNQPQHF.

The V and J genes are TRBV28 and TRBJ2-7; 8 bases are shared with TRBD2. The CDR3 totals 14 residues. V shed 5 bases, J shed 2 bases, and the junction held 5 bases outside the gene matches. CDR1 is MDHEN and CDR2 is SYDVKM in the germline V gene. This CDR3 reads CASSPTSGPYEQYV. The CDR3 bases are TGTGCCAGCAGTCCTACTAGCGGCCCCTACGAGCAGTACGTC.

This clonotype came up many times. The chain joins TRBV20-1 to TRBJ2-3; D gene ambiguous. Trimming took off 6 bases at V and 2 bases at J, with 3 bases between the two ends. The CDR3 has 10 amino acids. Germline CDR1 and CDR2: DFQATT and SNEGSKA (reference sequence). The CDR3: CSALTDTQYF. The CDR3 nucleotides read TGCAGTGCCCTCACAGATACGCAGTATTTT.

This chain links TRBV27 with TRBJ2-1; D is perhaps TRBD1 (5 bases). Looked up from germline, CDR1 is MNHEY and CDR2 is SMNVEV (reference sequence). CDR3 size: 16 residues. V was pared by 0 bases and J by 0 bases, with 9 bases between. CDR3 residues: CASSLSDIPSYNEQFF. The CDR3 nucleotides read TGTGCCAGCAGTTTATCGGACATACCCTCCTACAATGAGCAGTTCTTC.

The chain uses TRBV4-1 and TRBJ1-3, with D hard to call. Germline CDR1 is MGHRA and CDR2 is YSYEKL. The CDR3 length is 14 residues. Trimming stripped 4 bases from V and 4 bases from J, with 11 bases between. CDR3 protein: CASSPERWGNTIYF. The CDR3 bases are TGCGCCAGCAGCCCCGAAAGGTGGGGAAACACCATATATTTT.

The chain joins TRBV20-1 to TRBJ1-4; 7 positions agree with TRBD1. Germline V gene sequence: CDR1 DFQATT, CDR2 SNEGSKA (reference sequence). The CDR3 consists of 15 residues. The V segment lost 2 bases and the J segment 12 bases; nucleotides outside the gene matches: 15. The CDR3 DNA reads as TGCAGTGCTAGAACGGGAGACAGGGAGATTTTGGAACTGTTTTTT. It yields the protein CSARTGDREILELFF.

This clonotype was recorded many times. This sequence joins TRBV4-1 and TRBJ2-3; 10 positions match TRBD2. The CDR3 runs 16 residues. The trim removed 4 bases at V and 2 bases at J, leaving 6 bases unmatched. Germline V CDR1 and CDR2: MGHRA, YSYEKL. For the CDR3, the DNA is TGCGCCAGCAGCCCACGGGGGACTAGCGACACAGATACGCAGTATTTT. It translates to CASSPRGTSDTDTQYF.

This clonotype has at least ten counts. The chain employs TRBV5-1 and TRBJ2-3; D is undetermined. V was pared by 1 base and J by 6 bases, with 9 bases between. Per the germline V gene, CDR1 is SGHRS and CDR2 is YFSETQ. This CDR3 contains 13 residues. The CDR3 DNA reads as TGCGCCAGCAGCTTGATAAGACCCGATACGCAGTATTTT. It translates to CASSLIRPDTQYF.

This clonotype was seen a few times. The genes are TRBV3-1 and TRBJ2-2; D is perhaps TRBD1 (5 bases). The germline V and J ends were trimmed by 6 bases and 6 bases, with 11 bases remaining between them. The germline CDR1 and CDR2 sequences are LGHDT and YNNKEL (reference sequence). This CDR3 region has 13 residues. DNA of the CDR3: TGTGCCAGCAGGTTGGGGCCTTCCGGGGAGCTGTTTTTT. Translated: CASRLGPSGELFF.